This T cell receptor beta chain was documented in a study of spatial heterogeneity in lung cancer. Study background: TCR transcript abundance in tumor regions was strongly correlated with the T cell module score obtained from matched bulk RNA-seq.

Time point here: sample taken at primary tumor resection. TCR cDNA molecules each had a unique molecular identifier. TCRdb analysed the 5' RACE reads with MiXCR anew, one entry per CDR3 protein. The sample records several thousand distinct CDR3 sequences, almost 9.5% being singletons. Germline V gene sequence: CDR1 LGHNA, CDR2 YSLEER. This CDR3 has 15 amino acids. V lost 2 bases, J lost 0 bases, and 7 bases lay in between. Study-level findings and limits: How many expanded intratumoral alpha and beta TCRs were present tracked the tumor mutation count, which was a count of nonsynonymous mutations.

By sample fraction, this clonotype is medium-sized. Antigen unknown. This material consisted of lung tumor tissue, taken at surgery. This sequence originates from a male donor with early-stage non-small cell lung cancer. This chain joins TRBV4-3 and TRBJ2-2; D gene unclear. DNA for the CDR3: TGCGCCAGCAGCCAAAGGACGCCGAACACCGGGGAGCTGTTTTTT. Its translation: CASSQRTPNTGELFF.